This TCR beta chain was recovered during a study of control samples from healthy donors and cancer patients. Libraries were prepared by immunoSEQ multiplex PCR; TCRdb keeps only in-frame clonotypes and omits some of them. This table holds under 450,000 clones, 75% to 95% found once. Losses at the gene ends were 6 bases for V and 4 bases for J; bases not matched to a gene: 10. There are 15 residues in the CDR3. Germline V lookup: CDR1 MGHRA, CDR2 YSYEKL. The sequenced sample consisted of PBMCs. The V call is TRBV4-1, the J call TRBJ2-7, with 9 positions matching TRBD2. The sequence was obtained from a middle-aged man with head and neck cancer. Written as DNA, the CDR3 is TGCGCCAGCAGTGTTATTAGCGGGAGCCCTTACGAGCAGTACTTC. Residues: CASSVISGSPYEQYF.